This T cell receptor (beta chain) stems from a study of T-cell memory formation after mild COVID-19. Study background: Largely donor-specific sequence clusters came from a couple of donors. Findings and limits, study-wide: CD4/CD8 balance held among clones contracting day 15 to 85, and later expanders leaned CD4+. CD4+ clones that contracted lay mainly in CM and EM; CD8+ ones lay in EMRA.

J lost 0 bases, V lost 5 bases, and 16 bases had no gene match. The CDR3 has 20 amino acids. Germline V lookup: CDR1 SGHVS, CDR2 FNYEAQ. Via MiXCR, TCRdb re-called the 5' RACE reads, giving one row per CDR3 protein. Of approximately 210,000 distinct CDR3 sequences detected, 27% appear once; the ten largest clones hold more than 9.5%. In the case of this clonotype: Its antigen remains unknown.

The sequence was collected from an adult woman who had mild COVID-19 (a few samples of this study predate the infection). Cell type and time point are not known. The gene calls are TRBV7-6 and TRBJ2-5, with 12 bases matching TRBD2. The sample was PBMCs or a T cell subset sorted from them (not recorded which). In DNA, the CDR3 is TGTGCCAGCAGCCCAATTAGCCCGGGACTAGCGGGCAAGTACCAAGAGACCCAGTACTTC. It is translated as CASSPISPGLAGKYQETQYF.